A selection of T cell receptor beta chains follows, all from one sample in a study of blood T cell repertoires in COVID-19. TCRdb's table, derived via immunoSEQ multiplex PCR, lists solely in-frame clones and lacks some. The sample has roughly 390,000 clones; around 87% are singletons. Sequencing was performed on peripheral blood. The receptors were sampled from a woman in her 30s with COVID-19, enrolled during active disease. Each CDR3 is given with its conserved first and last residue. A D gene is named only where the DNA matches it firmly. Some rows have no size entry. The others give once, few or many, or a class for an expanded clone.

J,size,V,D,length,DNA,CDR3
TRBJ1-5,few,TRBV6-5,.,13,TGTGCCAGCAGTCTAGCATTGGCTCAGCCCCAGCATTTT,CASSLALAQPQHF
TRBJ1-2,.,TRBV30,.,11,TGTGCCTCTCGAGGTGGCGGTGGCTACACCTTC,CASRGGGGYTF
TRBJ1-1,.,TRBV19,.,12,TGTGCCAGTAGTAGACACAACACTGAAGCTTTCTTT,CASSRHNTEAFF
TRBJ2-7,.,TRBV5-4,TRBD1,13,TGTGCCAGCAGCTGGGACAGGAGCTACGAGCAGTACTTC,CASSWDRSYEQYF
TRBJ1-6,.,TRBV7-9,TRBD1,15,TGTGCCAGCAGCTTAACGACAGGGGAAGCTTCACCCCTCCACTTT,CASSLTTGEASPLHF
TRBJ2-1,.,TRBV29-1,.,14,TGCAGCGTGGGGACTGCCAGCTCCTACAATGAGCAGTTCTTC,CSVGTASSYNEQFF
TRBJ2-1,.,TRBV5-1,.,14,TGCGCCAGCAGCTTGGGCTCTAGCCACAATGAGCAGTTCTTC,CASSLGSSHNEQFF
TRBJ2-7,.,TRBV4-1,TRBD2,13,TGCGCCAGCAGCCCCGGGGGGTCCTACGAGCAGTACTTC,CASSPGGSYEQYF
TRBJ2-1,.,TRBV24-1,TRBD2,16,TGTGCCACCAGTGACCAGACTAGCGGGATTTACAATGAGCAGTTCTTC,CATSDQTSGIYNEQFF
TRBJ2-2,.,TRBV9,TRBD2,16,TGTGCCAGCAGCGTTGGCGGGACTATCAGCACCGGGGAGCTGTTTTTT,CASSVGGTISTGELFF
TRBJ2-7,.,TRBV7-2,.,14,TGTGCCAGCAGCCCGCCGGGACTCTCCTACGAGCAGTACTTC,CASSPPGLSYEQYF
TRBJ2-1,once,TRBV13,TRBD1,16,TGTGCCAGCAGCTTTCAGCCGGGACAGGGGTACAATGAGCAGTTCTTC,CASSFQPGQGYNEQFF
TRBJ1-1,.,TRBV19,.,16,TGTGCCAGTAGTCCGGGAATCAACAAACCGAACACTGAAGCTTTCTTT,CASSPGINKPNTEAFF
TRBJ1-2,.,TRBV4-1,.,15,TGCGCCAGCCGGGTGGGGGGGGCGCAAAACTATGGCTACACCTTC,CASRVGGAQNYGYTF
TRBJ2-3,.,TRBV28,TRBD2,16,TGTGCCAGCAGTTCAGGACTAGTAGCTAGCACAGATACGCAGTATTTT,CASSSGLVASTDTQYF
TRBJ2-3,.,TRBV6-5,.,15,TGTGCCAGCAACACTGCGAGGGCGATCACAGATACGCAGTATTTT,CASNTARAITDTQYF
TRBJ2-2,once,TRBV28,.,15,TGTGCCAGCAGTTTGGACAGACCGGATGTCGGGGAGCTGTTTTTT,CASSLDRPDVGELFF
TRBJ2-3,.,TRBV2,TRBD1,14,TGTGCCAGCAGTGCACAGGGGGAGACAGATACGCAGTATTTT,CASSAQGETDTQYF
TRBJ2-7,.,TRBV6-5,TRBD2,14,TGTGCCACCAAGCTCGGGGGGTCAGCCTACGAGCAGTACTTC,CATKLGGSAYEQYF
TRBJ2-1,.,TRBV24-1,TRBD1,14,TGTGCCACCAGTGACCCAGGGACAGCCAATGAGCAGTTCTTC,CATSDPGTANEQFF
TRBJ1-1,.,TRBV6-4,.,15,TGTGCCAGCAGGAAACAGCACGGGGGTAAGACTGAAGCTTTCTTT,CASRKQHGGKTEAFF
TRBJ2-7,many,TRBV10-3,.,12,TGTGCCATCAGTCCCAGTACCTACGAGCAGTACTTC,CAISPSTYEQYF
TRBJ2-7,once,TRBV6-5,.,11,TGTGCCAGCAGACGGTCCTACGAGCAGTACTTC,CASRRSYEQYF
TRBJ2-7,.,TRBV7-8,.,14,TGTGCCAGCAGCTTGTGGGCCCTCTCAGGCGAGCAGTACTTC,CASSLWALSGEQYF
TRBJ1-2,.,TRBV29-1,.,11,TGCAGCGTTGGCAGGGTAAATGGCTACACCTTC,CSVGRVNGYTF
TRBJ2-7,once,TRBV18,.,16,TGTGCCAGCTCACCCCTCGCGAGCGCGAGCTCCTACGAGCAGTACTTC,CASSPLASASSYEQYF
TRBJ2-7,.,TRBV27,.,13,TGTGCCAGCAGTTTCGGGTTGGGAGTCGAGCAGTACTTC,CASSFGLGVEQYF
TRBJ2-7,.,TRBV10-3,.,12,TGTGCCATCAGTCCTAGCTCCTACGAGCAGTACTTC,CAISPSSYEQYF
TRBJ2-2,.,TRBV14,TRBD2,15,TGTGCCAGCAGCCAAGAGGGACTAGCCACCGGGGAGCTGTTTTTT,CASSQEGLATGELFF
TRBJ1-2,.,TRBV6-5,TRBD1,14,TGTGCCAGCACACCGGACAGGGAGTCAGAAGGCTACACCTTC,CASTPDRESEGYTF
TRBJ2-1,.,TRBV6-5,TRBD1,15,TGTGCCAGCAGCCTCGAGGTCGCAGGGGGAAATGAGCAGTTCTTC,CASSLEVAGGNEQFF
TRBJ2-7,.,TRBV7-2,.,15,TGTGCCAGCATCCCGGGAGGGGGCCTTCTCTACGAGCAGTACTTC,CASIPGGGLLYEQYF
TRBJ1-4,.,TRBV6-6,TRBD1,15,TGTGCCAGCAGTTACTCACAGGGGTGGGATGAAAAACTGTTTTTT,CASSYSQGWDEKLFF
TRBJ2-5,.,TRBV11-2,TRBD2,15,TGTGTCAGCGAAACGGGGGCTAGCGGGACGGAGACCCAGTACTTC,CVSETGASGTETQYF
TRBJ1-1,.,TRBV30,TRBD1,13,TGTGCCTGGAACAGGGACAGGGGGACTGAAGCTTTCTTT,CAWNRDRGTEAFF
TRBJ1-1,.,TRBV5-6,TRBD1,14,TGTGCCAGCAGCTTGGCAGGGGGCTTCACTGAAGCTTTCTTT,CASSLAGGFTEAFF
TRBJ2-1,.,TRBV7-2,.,16,TGTGCCAGCAGCTTTCCGAAGAGTGGGAGTAAGGATGAGCAGTTCTTC,CASSFPKSGSKDEQFF
TRBJ1-3,.,TRBV14,.,17,TGTGCCAGCAGCCTCGTCCCGGGAGGGAGCTCTGGAAACACCATATATTTT,CASSLVPGGSSGNTIYF
TRBJ2-7,.,TRBV9,.,14,TGTGCCAGCAGCGTAGGGGACAACGCCTACGAGCAGTACTTC,CASSVGDNAYEQYF
TRBJ2-1,few,TRBV7-6,.,15,TGTGCCAGCAGCTCCCTGCCGGGACTTAACAATGAGCAGTTCTTC,CASSSLPGLNNEQFF
TRBJ2-1,once,TRBV5-5,.,16,TGTGCCAGCAGCCTCGCGGACTGGGGCTCCTACAATGAGCAGTTCTTC,CASSLADWGSYNEQFF
TRBJ1-4,.,TRBV7-7,TRBD1,15,TGTGCTAGCAGCCCCCGGACAGGGCCGAATGAAAAACTGTTTTTT,CASSPRTGPNEKLFF
TRBJ1-4,.,TRBV25-1,TRBD1,13,TGTGCCAGCGGGGACAGGGCTAATGAAAAACTGTTTTTT,CASGDRANEKLFF
TRBJ2-1,.,TRBV2,TRBD2,12,TGTGCCAGCAGAGGTAGCGGGAGCGGGCAGTTCTTC,CASRGSGSGQFF
TRBJ2-1,.,TRBV2,.,13,TGTGCCAGCACTAGCCAAACCTACAATGAGCAGTTCTTC,CASTSQTYNEQFF
TRBJ2-2,.,TRBV19,.,15,TGTGCCAGTAGATTCACAGGGAGTCGGTCCGGGGAGCTGTTTTTT,CASRFTGSRSGELFF
TRBJ2-2,.,TRBV5-1,TRBD2,16,TGCGCCAGCAGCTTGGCCGGGGCGGGAGTTGCCGGGGAGCTGTTTTTT,CASSLAGAGVAGELFF
TRBJ2-3,once,TRBV24-1,TRBD2,16,TGTGCCACCAGTGATTTGCGGGCGGGAGGCACAGATACGCAGTATTTT,CATSDLRAGGTDTQYF